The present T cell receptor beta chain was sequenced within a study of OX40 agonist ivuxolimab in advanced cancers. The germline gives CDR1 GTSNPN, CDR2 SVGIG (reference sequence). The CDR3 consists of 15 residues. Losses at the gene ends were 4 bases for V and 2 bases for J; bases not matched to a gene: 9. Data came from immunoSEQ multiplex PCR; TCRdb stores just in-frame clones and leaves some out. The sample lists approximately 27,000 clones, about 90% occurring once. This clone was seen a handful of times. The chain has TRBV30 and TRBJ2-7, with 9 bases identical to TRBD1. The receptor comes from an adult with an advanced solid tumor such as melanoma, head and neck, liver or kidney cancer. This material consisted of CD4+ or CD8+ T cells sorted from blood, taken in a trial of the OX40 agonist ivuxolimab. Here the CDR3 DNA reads TGTGCCTGGATCCGAGACAGGGGGTCAACCTACGAGCAGTACTTC. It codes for CAWIRDRGSTYEQYF.